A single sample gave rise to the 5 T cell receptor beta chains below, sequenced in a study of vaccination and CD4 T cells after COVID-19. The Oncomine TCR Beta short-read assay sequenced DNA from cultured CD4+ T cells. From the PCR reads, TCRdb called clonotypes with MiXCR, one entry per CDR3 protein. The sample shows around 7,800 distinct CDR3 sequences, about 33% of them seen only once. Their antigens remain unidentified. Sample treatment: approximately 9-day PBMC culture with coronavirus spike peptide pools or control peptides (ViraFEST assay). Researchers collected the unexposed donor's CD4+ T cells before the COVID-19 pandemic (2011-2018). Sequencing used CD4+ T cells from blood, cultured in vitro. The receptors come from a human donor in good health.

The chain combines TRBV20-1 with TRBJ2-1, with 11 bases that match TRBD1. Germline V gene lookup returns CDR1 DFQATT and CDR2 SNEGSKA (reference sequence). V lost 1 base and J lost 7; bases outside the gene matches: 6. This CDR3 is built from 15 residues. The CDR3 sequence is CSARGQGQGVNEQFF. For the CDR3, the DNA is TGCAGTGCTAGAGGCCAGGGACAGGGGGTGAATGAGCAGTTCTTC.

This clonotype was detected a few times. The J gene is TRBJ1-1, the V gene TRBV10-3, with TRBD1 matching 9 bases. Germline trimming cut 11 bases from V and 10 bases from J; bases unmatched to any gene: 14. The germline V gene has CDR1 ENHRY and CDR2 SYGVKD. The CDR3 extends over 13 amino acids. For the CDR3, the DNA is TGTGCCTCGGGACCGGGACAGGGATTGTTAGCTTTCTTT. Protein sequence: CASGPGQGLLAFF.

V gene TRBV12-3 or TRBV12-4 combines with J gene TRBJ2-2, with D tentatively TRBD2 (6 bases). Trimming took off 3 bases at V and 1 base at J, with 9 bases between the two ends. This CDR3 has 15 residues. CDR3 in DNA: TGTGCCAGCAGTTTCTCCGGGAGGAACACCGGGGAGCTGTTTTTT. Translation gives CASSFSGRNTGELFF.

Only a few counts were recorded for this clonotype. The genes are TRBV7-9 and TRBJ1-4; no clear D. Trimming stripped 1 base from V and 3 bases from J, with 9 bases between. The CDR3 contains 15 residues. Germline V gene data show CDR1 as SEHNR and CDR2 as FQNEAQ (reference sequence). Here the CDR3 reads CASSLVWGSNEKLFF. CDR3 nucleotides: TGTGCCAGCAGCTTAGTCTGGGGATCTAATGAAAAACTGTTTTTT.

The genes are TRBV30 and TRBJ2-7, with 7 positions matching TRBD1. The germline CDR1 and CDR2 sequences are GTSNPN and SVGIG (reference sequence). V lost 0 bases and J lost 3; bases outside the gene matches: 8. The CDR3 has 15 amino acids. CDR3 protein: CAWSVGTAVYYEQYF. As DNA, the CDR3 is TGTGCCTGGAGTGTCGGGACAGCGGTGTACTACGAGCAGTACTTC.